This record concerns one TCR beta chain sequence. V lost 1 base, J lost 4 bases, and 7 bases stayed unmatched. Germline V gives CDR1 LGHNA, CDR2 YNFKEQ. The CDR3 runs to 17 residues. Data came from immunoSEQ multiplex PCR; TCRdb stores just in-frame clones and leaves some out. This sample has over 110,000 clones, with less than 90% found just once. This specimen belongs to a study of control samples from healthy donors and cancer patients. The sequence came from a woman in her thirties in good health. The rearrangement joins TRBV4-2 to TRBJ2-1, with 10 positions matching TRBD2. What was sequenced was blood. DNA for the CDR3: TGTGCCAGCAGCCAAGGGGTCGGGACTAGCGTGTACAATGAGCAGTTCTTC. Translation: CASSQGVGTSVYNEQFF.